The 4 T cell receptor beta chains given below trace back to one sample, sequenced in a study of T-cell memory formation after mild COVID-19. TCRdb reprocessed the 5' RACE reads via MiXCR and lists one record per CDR3 protein. The sample lists around 370,000 distinct CDR3 sequences, under 25% occurring once. Source material: PBMCs or a T cell subset sorted from them (not recorded which). All receptors come from an adult woman who had mild COVID-19 (a few samples of this study predate the infection). Cell type and time point are not known.

The J gene is TRBJ1-2, the V gene TRBV11-1; D ambiguous. Trimming stripped 5 bases from V and 4 bases from J, with 14 bases between. Per the germline V gene, CDR1 is SGHAT and CDR2 is FQDESV (reference sequence). The CDR3 consists of 14 residues. CDR3 DNA sequence: TGTGCCAGCAGCCCTGCCATCCCGTCCTATGGCTACACCTTC. This sequence encodes CASSPAIPSYGYTF.

This clonotype occurred once. V is TRBV12-3 or TRBV12-4 and J is TRBJ2-3, with a possible D match to TRBD1 (5 bases). The CDR3 sequence is 14 residues long. The V gene lost 6 bases and the J gene lost 2 bases, with 12 bases spanning the gap. The chain's CDR3 is CASRQEGNTDTQYF. The CDR3 DNA reads as TGTGCCAGCAGACAGGAAGGGAACACAGATACGCAGTATTTT.

This clonotype was counted only a few times. The rearrangement links TRBV12-3 or TRBV12-4 to TRBJ1-1; no clear D gene. Trimming took off 6 bases at V and 4 bases at J, with 15 bases between the two ends. The CDR3 spans 14 residues. The CDR3 DNA sequence: TGTGCCAGCAGAGTTACCTCGGCCGGCACTGAAGCTTTCTTT. Its translation: CASRVTSAGTEAFF.

The chain recombines TRBV29-1 with TRBJ2-1; D might be TRBD1 or TRBD2, each matching 5 bases. The CDR3 contains 16 residues. The ends were cut back, 7 bases at V and 7 bases at J, with 26 bases in the middle. Germline CDR1 reads SQVTM; CDR2 reads ANQGSEA. In DNA, the CDR3 is TGCAGCGCCTCTCGATCTCGCGAGGGGAGAAGAAATGAGCAGTTCTTC. Translated, it gives CSASRSREGRRNEQFF.